This TCR beta chain derives from a study of CD4+ T cells in melanoma (dated by TCRdb to 2022 to 2024). About the full investigation: The study investigated neoantigen-specific CD4+ T cells in human melanoma.

The donors were melanoma patients. Library creation used the immunoSEQ multiplex PCR assay. TCRdb retrieved this table from immuneACCESS and kept in-frame rearrangements only. Not all clones are present; in checked studies, unresolved V genes account for under half, and no reason is known for the remainder. The sample table records approximately 15,000 clones; about 60% of these occur just once. The biggest ten clones account for approximately 15% of the sample. CDR1 and CDR2 were assigned from the germline V gene as MNHNS and SASEGT. V is pared back by 8 bases and J by 0 bases, with 14 bases lying between the germline termini. The CDR3 covers 14 residues, taking in both the cysteine and the phenylalanine. Of all the DNA, just the CDR3 is kept, 42 bases in frame from base 1. Broad study findings and their caveats: According to the report, neoantigen-specific CD4+ T cells in melanoma displayed diverse differentiation states. Neoantigen-specific CD4+ T cells were reported to be correlated with the function of CD8+ T cells, macrophages and B cells.

Worth noting for this clone: It lacks a known antigen. Within one base of it there is no much larger clone, and no base qualities were kept.

The sequence came from a human donor with melanoma. The chain uses TRBV6-1 and TRBJ2-7; too little of a D gene remains to name it. Sequenced: cells from a culture (not recorded whether cultured in vitro). The CDR3: CASAEGRSSYEQYF. DNA sequence: TGTGCCAGCGCTGAAGGAAGGAGCTCCTACGAGCAGTACTTC.